The rows below give T cell receptor beta chains drawn from one sample of a study of control samples from healthy donors and cancer patients. Produced via immunoSEQ multiplex PCR; TCRdb's table is partial and in-frame only. The table includes tens of thousands of clones, just over 90% detected once. The sample was PBMCs. Every receptor here comes from a man aged 25 to 45 with colorectal cancer. Both conserved end residues are part of each CDR3. Each record gives: V gene, D gene, clone size, J gene, CDR3 protein, CDR3 DNA. D genes are given only for firm matches. Rows may omit the clone size; those that give it use once, few, many or a size class.

V: TRBV20-1
D: .
size: .
J: TRBJ2-2
CDR3: CSASPRRANPLITGELFF
DNA: TGCAGTGCTAGTCCCAGGCGGGCGAATCCCCTTATCACCGGGGAGCTGTTTTTT

V: TRBV5-4
D: .
size: .
J: TRBJ1-4
CDR3: CASSLKKEGDEKLFF
DNA: TGTGCCAGCAGCTTAAAGAAGGAAGGGGATGAAAAACTGTTTTTT

V: TRBV6-6
D: .
size: .
J: TRBJ2-5
CDR3: CASSSRQQETQYF
DNA: TGTGCCAGCAGTTCTCGCCAGCAAGAGACCCAGTACTTC

V: TRBV7-8
D: .
size: .
J: TRBJ2-4
CDR3: CASSLEVVGFEAKNIQYF
DNA: TGTGCCAGCAGCTTAGAGGTTGTCGGCTTCGAAGCCAAAAACATTCAGTACTTC

V: TRBV6-2/TRBV6-3
D: TRBD1
size: .
J: TRBJ1-5
CDR3: CASSRGQAELRQPQHF
DNA: TGTGCCAGCAGCCGTGGACAGGCCGAACTCCGTCAGCCCCAGCATTTT

V: TRBV4-1
D: .
size: .
J: TRBJ2-1
CDR3: CASSQVGGALYNEQFF
DNA: TGCGCCAGCAGCCAAGTTGGGGGAGCTTTATACAATGAGCAGTTCTTC

V: TRBV6-5
D: .
size: .
J: TRBJ2-7
CDR3: CASSPPTGSYEQYF
DNA: TGTGCCAGCAGTCCCCCGACAGGATCCTACGAGCAGTACTTC

V: TRBV7-2
D: .
size: .
J: TRBJ1-3
CDR3: CASSLRNTIYF
DNA: TGTGCCAGCAGCTTACGAAACACCATATATTTT

V: TRBV5-4
D: TRBD2
size: few
J: TRBJ2-3
CDR3: CASSSPGLAAASTDTQYF
DNA: TGTGCCAGCAGCTCGCCGGGACTAGCGGCAGCCAGCACAGATACGCAGTATTTT

V: TRBV6-1
D: TRBD1
size: .
J: TRBJ2-3
CDR3: CASSELGQGFSTDTQYF
DNA: TGTGCCAGCAGTGAGTTGGGACAGGGTTTTTCCACCGATACGCAGTATTTT

V: TRBV2
D: TRBD1
size: .
J: TRBJ1-3
CDR3: CASSVGTGAGNTIYF
DNA: TGTGCCAGCAGTGTAGGGACAGGGGCCGGAAACACCATATATTTT

V: TRBV5-1
D: .
size: .
J: TRBJ2-1
CDR3: CASSFGQSHNEQFF
DNA: TGCGCCAGCAGCTTCGGACAGAGCCACAATGAGCAGTTCTTC

V: TRBV2
D: TRBD1
size: few
J: TRBJ1-1
CDR3: CASIRDRVMNTEAFF
DNA: TGTGCCAGTATCCGGGACAGGGTCATGAACACTGAAGCTTTCTTT

V: TRBV5-6
D: TRBD1
size: .
J: TRBJ1-1
CDR3: CASSFFGTGDLNTEAFF
DNA: TGTGCCAGCAGCTTTTTCGGGACAGGGGACTTAAACACTGAAGCTTTCTTT

V: TRBV12-5
D: TRBD1
size: .
J: TRBJ1-1
CDR3: CASGLVIGQGAEAFF
DNA: TGTGCTAGTGGTTTGGTAATAGGACAGGGGGCTGAAGCTTTCTTT

V: TRBV4-1
D: .
size: .
J: TRBJ2-7
CDR3: CASSLLTGPYEQYF
DNA: TGCGCCAGCAGCCTGTTGACGGGACCGTACGAGCAGTACTTC

V: TRBV18
D: .
size: .
J: TRBJ2-1
CDR3: CASSSRVGLTYNEQFF
DNA: TGTGCCAGCTCTAGTAGAGTTGGACTGACCTACAATGAGCAGTTCTTC

V: TRBV20-1
D: .
size: .
J: TRBJ2-3
CDR3: CSANLADTQYF
DNA: TGCAGTGCTAATTTGGCAGATACGCAGTATTTT

V: TRBV5-8
D: .
size: .
J: TRBJ1-5
CDR3: CASSLGVGIQPQHF
DNA: TGTGCCAGCAGCTTGGGGGTGGGGATTCAGCCCCAGCATTTT

V: TRBV11-2
D: TRBD1
size: .
J: TRBJ1-1
CDR3: CASTTGQGAGEAFF
DNA: TGTGCCAGCACTACCGGACAGGGGGCAGGTGAAGCTTTCTTT

V: TRBV19
D: TRBD1
size: .
J: TRBJ1-1
CDR3: CASSTGVATEAFF
DNA: TGTGCCAGTAGCACAGGGGTGGCCACTGAAGCTTTCTTT

V: TRBV12-5
D: .
size: once
J: TRBJ1-1
CDR3: CASGFSENTEAFF
DNA: TGTGCTAGTGGTTTCAGCGAGAACACTGAAGCTTTCTTT

V: TRBV18
D: .
size: .
J: TRBJ1-2
CDR3: CASSRGLTGNYGYTF
DNA: TGTGCCAGCTCACGAGGGTTAACGGGGAACTATGGCTACACCTTC

V: TRBV6-4
D: TRBD2
size: few
J: TRBJ2-2
CDR3: CASSDASGGSDAGELFF
DNA: TGTGCCAGCAGTGACGCATCGGGGGGGTCGGACGCCGGGGAGCTGTTTTTT

V: TRBV7-2
D: .
size: once
J: TRBJ2-1
CDR3: CASSLDPSSGQFF
DNA: TGTGCCAGCAGCTTAGATCCCAGCAGCGGGCAGTTCTTC

V: TRBV7-9
D: .
size: .
J: TRBJ1-5
CDR3: CASSLEMGNNQPQHF
DNA: TGTGCCAGCAGCTTAGAAATGGGTAACAATCAGCCCCAGCATTTT

V: TRBV19
D: TRBD1
size: .
J: TRBJ1-5
CDR3: CATGGQGAVSNQPQHF
DNA: TGTGCCACCGGGGGGCAGGGGGCGGTTAGCAATCAGCCCCAGCATTTT

V: TRBV6-5
D: .
size: .
J: TRBJ2-1
CDR3: CASSYLNEQFF
DNA: TGTGCCAGCAGTTACCTAAATGAGCAGTTCTTC

V: TRBV5-8
D: TRBD2
size: once
J: TRBJ2-1
CDR3: CASSSLAGGSRDNEQFF
DNA: TGTGCCAGCAGCTCCCTTGCGGGGGGGTCCCGGGACAATGAGCAGTTCTTC

V: TRBV3-1/TRBV3-2
D: TRBD1
size: .
J: TRBJ1-6
CDR3: CASSPPGQRYSPLHF
DNA: TGTGCCAGCAGCCCCCCGGGACAGCGCTATTCACCCCTCCACTTT

V: TRBV6-1
D: .
size: .
J: TRBJ2-6
CDR3: CASSEIGGNSGANVLTF
DNA: TGTGCCAGCAGTGAGATTGGAGGGAACTCTGGGGCCAACGTCCTGACTTTC

V: TRBV18
D: .
size: .
J: TRBJ2-6
CDR3: CASSPDSGANVLTF
DNA: TGTGCCAGCTCACCAGACTCTGGGGCCAACGTCCTGACTTTC

V: TRBV6-2/TRBV6-3
D: TRBD1
size: .
J: TRBJ2-2
CDR3: CASSYFSPTGTGYTGELFF
DNA: TGTGCCAGCAGTTACTTTTCCCCTACCGGGACAGGGTACACCGGGGAGCTGTTTTTT

V: TRBV18
D: TRBD2
size: once
J: TRBJ2-3
CDR3: CASSPPISGGRGTQYF
DNA: TGTGCCAGCTCACCACCGATTTCGGGGGGGCGAGGTACGCAGTATTTT

V: TRBV29-1
D: .
size: .
J: TRBJ1-1
CDR3: CSVTPGADTEAFF
DNA: TGCAGCGTTACACCAGGGGCGGACACTGAAGCTTTCTTT

V: TRBV30
D: .
size: .
J: TRBJ1-5
CDR3: CAWGRGADSNQPQHF
DNA: TGTGCCTGGGGTCGGGGGGCGGATAGCAATCAGCCCCAGCATTTT

V: TRBV5-6
D: .
size: .
J: TRBJ2-1
CDR3: CASSLGAGALWEQFF
DNA: TGTGCCAGCAGCTTAGGGGCGGGGGCTCTATGGGAGCAGTTCTTC

V: TRBV6-2/TRBV6-3
D: .
size: .
J: TRBJ2-5
CDR3: CASSYGERETQYF
DNA: TGTGCCAGCAGTTACGGAGAAAGAGAGACCCAGTACTTC

V: TRBV5-8
D: .
size: .
J: TRBJ2-2
CDR3: CASSLGTVNTGELFF
DNA: TGTGCCAGCAGCTTGGGGACAGTGAACACCGGGGAGCTGTTTTTT

V: TRBV5-5
D: .
size: .
J: TRBJ1-2
CDR3: CASSLAATNYGYTF
DNA: TGTGCCAGCAGCTTGGCGGCCACTAACTATGGCTACACCTTC

V: TRBV5-5
D: TRBD1
size: .
J: TRBJ2-7
CDR3: CASSLLELRGRIYEQYF
DNA: TGTGCCAGCAGCTTGTTGGAACTCAGGGGGCGCATCTACGAGCAGTACTTC

V: TRBV10-3
D: .
size: .
J: TRBJ1-1
CDR3: CAIGGIGNTEAFF
DNA: TGTGCCATCGGGGGGATTGGGAACACTGAAGCTTTCTTT

V: TRBV15
D: .
size: .
J: TRBJ1-3
CDR3: CATSRDTGNTIYF
DNA: TGTGCCACCAGCAGAGACACTGGAAACACCATATATTTT

V: TRBV6-2/TRBV6-3
D: .
size: .
J: TRBJ1-3
CDR3: CASSYRASSGNTIYF
DNA: TGTGCCAGCAGTTACAGGGCAAGCTCTGGAAACACCATATATTTT

V: TRBV5-1
D: TRBD1
size: .
J: TRBJ2-7
CDR3: CASSVSGTGLYEQYF
DNA: TGCGCCAGCAGCGTCTCCGGGACAGGGCTCTACGAGCAGTACTTC

V: TRBV11-2
D: .
size: .
J: TRBJ1-1
CDR3: CASSRLGWEHNTEAFF
DNA: TGTGCCAGCAGTCGCCTGGGGTGGGAACACAACACTGAAGCTTTCTTT

V: TRBV5-6
D: .
size: .
J: TRBJ1-1
CDR3: CASSLRDVFMNTEAFF
DNA: TGTGCCAGCAGCCTTCGGGACGTATTCATGAACACTGAAGCTTTCTTT

V: TRBV5-4
D: .
size: .
J: TRBJ2-2
CDR3: CASSLAVPGELFF
DNA: TGTGCCAGCAGCTTAGCAGTGCCCGGGGAGCTGTTTTTT

V: TRBV3-1/TRBV3-2
D: .
size: .
J: TRBJ2-1
CDR3: CASSQDRWGGTYNEQFF
DNA: TGTGCCAGCAGCCAAGATCGCTGGGGGGGGACATACAATGAGCAGTTCTTC

V: TRBV9
D: .
size: .
J: TRBJ2-3
CDR3: CASSVGGTDTQYF
DNA: TGTGCCAGCAGCGTAGGGGGCACAGATACGCAGTATTTT

V: TRBV29-1
D: .
size: .
J: TRBJ2-1
CDR3: CSVVRGIQGDEQFF
DNA: TGCAGCGTTGTGCGAGGGATCCAGGGTGATGAGCAGTTCTTC

V: TRBV10-3
D: .
size: .
J: TRBJ1-5
CDR3: CAISERGGSRQPQHF
DNA: TGTGCCATCAGTGAGAGGGGGGGTTCCCGCCAGCCCCAGCATTTT

V: TRBV9
D: .
size: .
J: TRBJ2-3
CDR3: CASSYDGLGDTQYF
DNA: TGTGCCAGCAGCTACGATGGTCTGGGAGATACGCAGTATTTT

V: TRBV2
D: .
size: .
J: TRBJ1-1
CDR3: CASSENSPNTEAFF
DNA: TGTGCCAGCAGTGAAAACAGCCCGAACACTGAAGCTTTCTTT